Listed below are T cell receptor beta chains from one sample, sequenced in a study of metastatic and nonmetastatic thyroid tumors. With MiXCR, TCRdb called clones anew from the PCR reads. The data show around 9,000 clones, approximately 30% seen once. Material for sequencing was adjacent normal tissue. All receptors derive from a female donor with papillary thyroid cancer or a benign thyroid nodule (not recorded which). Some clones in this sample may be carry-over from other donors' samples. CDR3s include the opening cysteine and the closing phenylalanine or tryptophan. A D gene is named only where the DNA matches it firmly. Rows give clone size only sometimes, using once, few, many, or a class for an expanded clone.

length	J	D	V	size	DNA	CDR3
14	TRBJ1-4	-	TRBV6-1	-	TGTGCCAGCAGGCCCTCGGGGGGCGAAGAAAAACTGTTTTTT	CASRPSGGEEKLFF
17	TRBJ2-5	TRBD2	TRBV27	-	TGTGCCAGCCGCCCGGGACTAGCGGGACCCCTCCAAGAGACCCAGTACTTC	CASRPGLAGPLQETQYF
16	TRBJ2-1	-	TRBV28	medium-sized	TGTGCCAGCAGTTTACGGGCCAACAGACGAGACAATGAGCAGTTCTTC	CASSLRANRRDNEQFF
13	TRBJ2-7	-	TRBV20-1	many	TGCAGTGGTACACCTGGCAGATACTACAAGCAGTACTTC	CSGTPGRYYKQYF
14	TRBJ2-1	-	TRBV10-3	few	TGTGCCATCAGTGAAATGGACACGTACAATGAGCGGTTCTTC	CAISEMDTYNERFF
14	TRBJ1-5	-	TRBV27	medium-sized	TGTGCCAGCAGCGAGGGGCCTCACAATCAGCCCCAGCATTTT	CASSEGPHNQPQHF
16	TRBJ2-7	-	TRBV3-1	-	TGTGCCAGCAGCCAAGGGTACAAGGGTTCAGCCTACGAGCAGTACTTC	CASSQGYKGSAYEQYF
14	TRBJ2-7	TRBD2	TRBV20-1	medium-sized	TGCAGTGCATTCCCTAGCGGGAGGACCTACGAGCAGTACTTC	CSAFPSGRTYEQYF
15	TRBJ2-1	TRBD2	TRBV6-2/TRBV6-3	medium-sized	TGTGCCAGCAGTTCCCTAGCGGGAGCCTACAATGAGCAGTTCTTC	CASSSLAGAYNEQFF
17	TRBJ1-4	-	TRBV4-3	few	TGCGCCAGCAGCCAAGACCGAACAGGGCCAACTAATGAAAAACTGTTTTTT	CASSQDRTGPTNEKLFF
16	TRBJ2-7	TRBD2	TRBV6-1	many	TGTGCCAGCAGTGAAATCGGACTAGCGGGGTTCTACGAGCAGTACTTC	CASSEIGLAGFYEQYF
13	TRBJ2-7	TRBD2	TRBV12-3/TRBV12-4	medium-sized	TGTGCCAGCAGTTTACGGGAGGCCTACGAGCAGTACTTC	CASSLREAYEQYF
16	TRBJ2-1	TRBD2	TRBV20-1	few	TGCAGTGCTAGGGCAGGCCTACTAGCGGGAGGGGGTGAGCAGTTCTTC	CSARAGLLAGGGEQFF
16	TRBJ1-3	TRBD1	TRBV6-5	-	TGTGCCAGCAGTCACTCGACAGGGTTGAGTGGAAACACCATATATTTT	CASSHSTGLSGNTIYF
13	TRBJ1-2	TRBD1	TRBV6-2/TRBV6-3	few	TGTGCCAGCACGGACAGGAGGGACTATGCCTACACCTTC	CASTDRRDYAYTF
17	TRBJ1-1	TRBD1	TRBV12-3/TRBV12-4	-	TGTGCCAGCAGACCCAATAACGACAGGGTGGAGAACACTGAAGCTTTCTTT	CASRPNNDRVENTEAFF
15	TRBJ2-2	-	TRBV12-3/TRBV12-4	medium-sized	TGTGCCAGCAGTTTTTTTTCCGGGGGGCCCGGGGAGCTGTTTTTT	CASSFFSGGPGELFF
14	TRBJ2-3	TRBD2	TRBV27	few	TGTGCCAGCAGGAGCGGGAGTTGCCCAGATACGCAGTATTTT	CASRSGSCPDTQYF
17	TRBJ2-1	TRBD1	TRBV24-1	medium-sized	TGTGCCACCAGTGACCCACGCCGGGACAGGGGGCCCAATGAGCAGTTCTTC	CATSDPRRDRGPNEQFF
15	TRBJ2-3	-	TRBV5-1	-	TGCGCCAGCAGCCTGGGGACCGGAGTGGGAGATACGCAGTATTTT	CASSLGTGVGDTQYF
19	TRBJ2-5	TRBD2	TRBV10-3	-	TGTGCCATCAGTGTATACCTAGGACGGGGACTAGCGGGAGATGAGACCCAGTACTTC	CAISVYLGRGLAGDETQYF
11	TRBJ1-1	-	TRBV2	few	TGTGCCAGCAGACCTGACAGCGAAGCTTTCTTT	CASRPDSEAFF
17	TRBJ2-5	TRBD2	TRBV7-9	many	TGTGCCAGCAGCTTCGGGCGGGAGCGGTACCAAGAAGAGACCCAGTACTTC	CASSFGRERYQEETQYF
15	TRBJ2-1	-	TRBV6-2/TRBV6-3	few	TGTGCCAGCAGTTACGTGCGGGGTGGCTACAATGAGCAGTTCTTC	CASSYVRGGYNEQFF
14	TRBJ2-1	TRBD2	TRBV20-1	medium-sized	TGCAGTGCTAGAGATGCGGCGGGAGTGAATGAGCAGTTCTTC	CSARDAAGVNEQFF
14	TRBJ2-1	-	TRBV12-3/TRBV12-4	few	TGTGCCAGCAGTTTAATCCGTCACTACAATGAGCAGTTCTTC	CASSLIRHYNEQFF
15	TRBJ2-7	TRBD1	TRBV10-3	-	TGTGCCATCAGTGAATGGACAGGGAGCTCCTACGAGCAGTACTTC	CAISEWTGSSYEQYF
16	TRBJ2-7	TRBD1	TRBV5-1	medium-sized	TGCGCCAGCAGCTTTTCTCCCGGGACAGGGGCCGACGAGCAGTACTTC	CASSFSPGTGADEQYF
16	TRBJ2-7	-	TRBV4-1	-	TGCGCCAGCAGCCTCGACGACAGGTCCGGCTCCTACGAGCAGTACTTC	CASSLDDRSGSYEQYF
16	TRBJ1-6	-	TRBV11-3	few	TGTGCCAGCAGCTTCCGGGGTAGCTCCTATAATTCACCCCTCCACTTT	CASSFRGSSYNSPLHF
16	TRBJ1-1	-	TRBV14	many	TGTGCCAGCAGCCCCTTAGTCGGCAGCCTCGGGACTGAAGCTTTCTTT	CASSPLVGSLGTEAFF
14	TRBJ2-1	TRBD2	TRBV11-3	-	TGTGCCAGCAGCATTAGCGGGAGGTGGAATGAGCAGTTCTTC	CASSISGRWNEQFF
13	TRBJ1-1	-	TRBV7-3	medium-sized	TGTGCCAGCAGCCGGGGGACCTTCACTGAAGCTTTCTTT	CASSRGTFTEAFF
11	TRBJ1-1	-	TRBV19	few	TGTGCCAGTAGTATGGGCACTGAAGCTTTCTTT	CASSMGTEAFF
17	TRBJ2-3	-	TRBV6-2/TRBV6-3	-	TGTGCCAGCTCCGAGCGGAGCTACCCCAGTAGCACAGATACGCAGTATTTT	CASSERSYPSSTDTQYF
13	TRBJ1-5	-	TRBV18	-	TGTGGGTGCTCGATCCAGGGAAATCAGCCCCAGCATTTT	CGCSIQGNQPQHF
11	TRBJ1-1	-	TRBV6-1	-	TGTGCCAGCAGTGAATTGGCTGAAGCTTTCTTT	CASSELAEAFF
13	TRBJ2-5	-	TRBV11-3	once	TGTGCCAGTAAACAGTGGTTCCAAGAGACCCAGTACTTC	CASKQWFQETQYF
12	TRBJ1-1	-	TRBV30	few	TGTGCCTGGAGTAACGGGAACACTGAAGCTTTCTTT	CAWSNGNTEAFF
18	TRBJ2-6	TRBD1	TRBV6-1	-	TGTGCCAGCAGCCCGGGACAGGAGGAATCACATCGGGCCAACTACCTCACTTTC	CASSPGQEESHRANYLTF
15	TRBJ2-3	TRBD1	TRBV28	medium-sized	TGTGCCAGCAGTCCCCCGGACAGGGATACAGATACGCAGTATTTT	CASSPPDRDTDTQYF
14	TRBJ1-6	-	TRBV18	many	TGTGCCAGCTCACCTTTATCTGGGGACTCACCCCTCCACTTT	CASSPLSGDSPLHF
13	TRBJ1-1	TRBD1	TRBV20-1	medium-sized	TGCAGTGCTAGGGACAGGGGGAACACTGAAGCTTTCTTT	CSARDRGNTEAFF
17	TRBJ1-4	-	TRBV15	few	TGTGCCACCAGCAGTCTTATGGGGTGCGCGAGGATTGAAAAACTGTTTTTT	CATSSLMGCARIEKLFF
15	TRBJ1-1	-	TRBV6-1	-	TGTGCCAGCAGTGTGGGTTCGGGAGCTAACACTGAAGCTTTCTTT	CASSVGSGANTEAFF
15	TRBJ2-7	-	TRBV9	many	TGTGCCAGCAGCGTTTATCCTAGCCCCTCCTACGAGCAGTACTTC	CASSVYPSPSYEQYF
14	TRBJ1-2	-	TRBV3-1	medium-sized	TGTGCCAGCAGCCAAGTAGGTGACTTCTATGGCTACACCTTC	CASSQVGDFYGYTF
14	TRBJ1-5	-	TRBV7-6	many	TGTGCCAGCAGCCCCGGAAACAGCAATCAGCCCCAGCATTTT	CASSPGNSNQPQHF
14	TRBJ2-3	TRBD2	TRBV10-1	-	TGCGCCACCAGCGGGGAGCGGGACACAGATACGCAGTATTTT	CATSGERDTDTQYF